This T cell receptor (beta chain) stems from a study of Graves' ophthalmopathy and Graves' hyperthyroidism. Study background: There was a collection of peripheral blood at initial diagnosis, before any treatment.

As to this clonotype: The antigen is unknown.

CDR3 length equals 15 residues. Germline V gene sequence: CDR1 DFQATT, CDR2 SNEGSKA (reference sequence). The germline V and J ends were trimmed by 0 bases and 3 bases, with 15 bases remaining between them. Ophthalmopathy donors were characterized by moderate-to-severe activity, CAS of at least 3, NOSPECS of at least 4, and duration under 3 months. General study points: In blood appeared most of the expanded thyroid clonotypes whose frequency exceeded 0.001. Both a 70.59% sensitivity and an approximately 72% specificity characterized the model's predictions of ophthalmopathy progression.

RNA transcripts provided the template for amplifying TCR beta CDR3 regions. The library came from an HTBI-primed first-round RT-PCR and a second-round multiplex PCR. TCRdb re-derived calls from the multiplex PCR reads in MiXCR, one entry per CDR3 protein. In the table there are about 660,000 distinct CDR3 sequences, more than 40% of which are singletons. The TCR was taken from an adult man with Graves' ophthalmopathy. The sequenced material came from peripheral blood. The rearrangement uses TRBV20-1 and TRBJ2-7; a weak D match, TRBD2 (6 bases). In nucleotides, the CDR3 is TGCAGTGCTAGAGACGGGAGAAACTGGATCTACGAGCAGTACTTC. Amino acid sequence: CSARDGRNWIYEQYF.